This paragraph reports one TCR beta chain. The time point here: blood 2 weeks post-SBRT. Treatment given: 15 Gy SBRT to primary tumor, nephrectomy 4 weeks later. This renal cell carcinoma was of the clear cell type. The sample originates from a study of radiation and T cells in renal cell carcinoma. Clones were sequenced by immunoSEQ multiplex PCR, and TCRdb holds only the in-frame ones, with some missing. The top ten clones hold 13% of a sample with roughly 150,000 clones, over 80% of them seen once. The CDR3 length is 15 residues. The V end was cut by 2 bases, the J end by 3 bases, with 12 bases between. Germline V gives CDR1 MNHEY, CDR2 SMNVEV (reference sequence).

The sample was blood, taken from a patient whose treatment included radiotherapy and nephrectomy. This rearrangement joins TRBV27 to TRBJ2-3; maybe TRBD2 (5 bases). The receptor comes from a woman between 50 and 59 years old with renal cell carcinoma. DNA of the CDR3: TGTGCCAGCAGTTTAAGGGAGCTTAGGACAGATACGCAGTATTTT. It codes for CASSLRELRTDTQYF.